The entry that follows covers one T cell receptor (beta chain) sequence. Its antigen is unknown. TCRdb processed the 5' RACE reads anew with MiXCR; each CDR3 protein has one entry. The data show about 20,000 distinct CDR3 sequences, 15% seen once. CDR1 and CDR2 from the germline V gene are LGHDT and YNNKEL (reference sequence). Unmatched junction bases numbered 3, after V lost 1 base and J lost 2 bases. This CDR3 comprises 15 residues. The data are from a study of spatial heterogeneity in lung cancer. Overall study findings and caveats: Counts that tracked tumor mutation counts were those of expanded intratumoral alpha and beta TCRs.

Described time point: sample taken at primary tumor resection. Tumor, nontumor lung or frozen PBMC supplied whole RNA, sequenced without sorting. V gene TRBV3-1 combines with J gene TRBJ2-7; 9 positions match TRBD2. The origin of this receptor is a female donor with early-stage non-small cell lung cancer. This specimen was lung tumor tissue, taken at surgery. This CDR3 is CASSQGLAEAYEQYF. As DNA, the CDR3 is TGTGCCAGCAGCCAAGGACTAGCGGAAGCCTACGAGCAGTACTTC.